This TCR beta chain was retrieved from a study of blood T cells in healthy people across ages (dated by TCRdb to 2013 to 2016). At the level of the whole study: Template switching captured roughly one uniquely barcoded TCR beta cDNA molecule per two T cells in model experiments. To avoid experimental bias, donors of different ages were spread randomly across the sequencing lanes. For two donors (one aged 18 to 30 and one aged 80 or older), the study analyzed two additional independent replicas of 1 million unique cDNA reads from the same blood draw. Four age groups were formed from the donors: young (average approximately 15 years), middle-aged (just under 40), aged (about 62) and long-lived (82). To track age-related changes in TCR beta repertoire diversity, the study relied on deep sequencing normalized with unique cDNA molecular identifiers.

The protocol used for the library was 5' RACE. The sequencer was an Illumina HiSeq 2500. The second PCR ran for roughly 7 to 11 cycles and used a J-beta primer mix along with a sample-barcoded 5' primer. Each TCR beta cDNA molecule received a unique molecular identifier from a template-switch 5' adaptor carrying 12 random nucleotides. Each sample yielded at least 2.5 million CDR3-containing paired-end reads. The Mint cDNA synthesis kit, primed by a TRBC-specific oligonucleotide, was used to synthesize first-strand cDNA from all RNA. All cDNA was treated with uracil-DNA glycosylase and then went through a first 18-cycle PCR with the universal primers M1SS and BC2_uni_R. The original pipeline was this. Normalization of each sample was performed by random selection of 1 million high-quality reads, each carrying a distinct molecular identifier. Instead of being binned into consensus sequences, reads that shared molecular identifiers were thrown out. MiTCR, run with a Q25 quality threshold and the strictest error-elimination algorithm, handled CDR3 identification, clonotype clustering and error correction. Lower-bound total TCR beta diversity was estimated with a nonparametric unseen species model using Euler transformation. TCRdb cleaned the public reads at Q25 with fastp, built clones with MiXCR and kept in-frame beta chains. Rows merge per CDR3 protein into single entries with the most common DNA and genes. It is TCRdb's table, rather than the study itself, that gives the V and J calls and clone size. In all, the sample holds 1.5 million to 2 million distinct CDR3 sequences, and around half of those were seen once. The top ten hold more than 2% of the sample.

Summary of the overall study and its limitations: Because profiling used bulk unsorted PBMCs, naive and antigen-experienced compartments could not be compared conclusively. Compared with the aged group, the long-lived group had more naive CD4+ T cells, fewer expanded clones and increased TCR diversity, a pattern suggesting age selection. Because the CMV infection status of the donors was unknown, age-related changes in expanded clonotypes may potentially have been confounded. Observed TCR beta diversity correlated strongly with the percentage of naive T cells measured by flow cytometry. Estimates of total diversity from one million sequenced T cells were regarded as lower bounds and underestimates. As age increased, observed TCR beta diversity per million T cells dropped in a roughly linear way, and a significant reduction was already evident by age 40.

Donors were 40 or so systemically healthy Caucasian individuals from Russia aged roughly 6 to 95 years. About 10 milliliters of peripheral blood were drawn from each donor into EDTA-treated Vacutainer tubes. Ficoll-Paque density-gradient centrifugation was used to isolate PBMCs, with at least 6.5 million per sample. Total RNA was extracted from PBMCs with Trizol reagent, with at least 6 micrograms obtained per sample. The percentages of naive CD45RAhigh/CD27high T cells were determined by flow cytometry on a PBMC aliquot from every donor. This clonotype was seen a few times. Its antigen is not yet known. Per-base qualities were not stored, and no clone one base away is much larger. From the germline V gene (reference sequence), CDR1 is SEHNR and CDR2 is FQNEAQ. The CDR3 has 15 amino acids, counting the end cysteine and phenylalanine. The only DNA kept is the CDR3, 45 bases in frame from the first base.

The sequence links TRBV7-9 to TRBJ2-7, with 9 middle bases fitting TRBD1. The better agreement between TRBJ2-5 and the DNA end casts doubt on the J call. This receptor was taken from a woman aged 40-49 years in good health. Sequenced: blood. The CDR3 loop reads CASSPRTGDGETQYF. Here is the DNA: TGTGCCAGCAGCCCCCGGACAGGGGATGGGGAGACCCAGTACTTC.